This T cell receptor (beta chain) was identified in a study of blood T cells in healthy people across ages. In this sample, this clonotype turned up a few times. Sample-barcoded 5' priming and a J-beta primer mix drove a second PCR of 7 to 11 cycles. One entry per CDR3 protein, called by TCRdb with MiXCR from the 5' RACE reads. The repertoire includes hundreds of thousands of distinct CDR3 sequences, approximately 53% of them detected once, and roughly two fifths sits in the top ten. The V gene's germline CDR1 is SNHLY and CDR2 FYNNEI. The CDR3 is 17 residues long. Trimming at V came to 6 bases and at J to 0 bases, leaving 10 bases not matched to a gene.

This chain connects TRBV2 to TRBJ2-4; 8 bases align to TRBD1. The sequence was obtained from a man older than 75 in good health. The sample taken for sequencing was blood. CDR3 nucleotide sequence: TGTGCCAGCAGGGGGGGACAGGTCCTACTAGCCAAAAACATTCAGTACTTC. This sequence encodes CASRGGQVLLAKNIQYF.